This TCR beta chain was documented in a study of OX40 agonist ivuxolimab in advanced cancers. CDR1 and CDR2 from the germline V gene are LGHNA and YNFKEQ. The CDR3 contains 16 residues. V was pared by 0 bases and J by 3 bases, with 3 bases of the junction left unmatched. Assay: immunoSEQ multiplex PCR; the TCRdb copy retains only in-frame clones and omits some. The sample lists 70,000 to 100,000 clones; approximately 89% were seen once. The source material was CD4+ or CD8+ T cells sorted from blood, sampled in a trial of the OX40 agonist ivuxolimab. The gene calls are TRBV4-2 and TRBJ2-7; TRBD2 agrees at 12 bases. This receptor was obtained from an adult with an advanced solid tumor such as melanoma, head and neck, liver or kidney cancer. This chain's CDR3 is CASSQETSGSYYEQYF. In DNA form, the CDR3 reads TGTGCCAGCAGCCAAGAGACTAGCGGGAGCTACTACGAGCAGTACTTC.